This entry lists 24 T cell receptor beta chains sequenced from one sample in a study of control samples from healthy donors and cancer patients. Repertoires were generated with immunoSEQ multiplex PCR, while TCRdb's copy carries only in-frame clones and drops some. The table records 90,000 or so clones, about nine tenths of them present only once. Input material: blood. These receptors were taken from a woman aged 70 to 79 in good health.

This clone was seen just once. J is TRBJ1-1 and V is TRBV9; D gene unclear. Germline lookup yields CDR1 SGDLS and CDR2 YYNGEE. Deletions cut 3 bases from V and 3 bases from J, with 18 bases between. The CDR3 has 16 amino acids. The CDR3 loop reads CASSAQSSPSHTEAFF. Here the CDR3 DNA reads TGTGCCAGCAGCGCGCAATCCTCCCCATCACACACTGAAGCTTTCTTT.

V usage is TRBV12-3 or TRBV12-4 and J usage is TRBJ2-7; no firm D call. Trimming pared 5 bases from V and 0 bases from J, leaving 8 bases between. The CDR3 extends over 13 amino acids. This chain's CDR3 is CASSRGSSYEQYF. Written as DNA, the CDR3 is TGTGCCAGCAGTCGCGGAAGCTCCTACGAGCAGTACTTC.

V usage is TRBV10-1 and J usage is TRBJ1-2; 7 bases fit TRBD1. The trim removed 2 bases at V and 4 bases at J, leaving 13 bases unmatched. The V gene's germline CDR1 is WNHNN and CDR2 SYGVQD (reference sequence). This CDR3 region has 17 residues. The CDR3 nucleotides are TGCGCCAGCAGTGAGCCTGGGACAGTCCCTCGTTCCTATGGCTACACCTTC. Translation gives CASSEPGTVPRSYGYTF.

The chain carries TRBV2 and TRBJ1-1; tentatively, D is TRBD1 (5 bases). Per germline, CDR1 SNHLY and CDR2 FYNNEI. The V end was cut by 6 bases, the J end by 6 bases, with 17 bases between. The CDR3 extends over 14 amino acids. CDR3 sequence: CASRATGYGAEAFF. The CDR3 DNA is TGTGCCAGCAGGGCCACAGGTTACGGGGCTGAAGCTTTCTTT.

The DNA for the CDR3 is TGTGCCAGCAGTTTATCGCGGGGGGCTATAACTAATGAAAAACTGTTTTTT. Translating gives CASSLSRGAITNEKLFF. The chain links TRBV27 to TRBJ1-4, with D perhaps matching TRBD1 (6 bases). CDR1 MNHEY and CDR2 SMNVEV come from the germline V gene (reference sequence). This CDR3 region has 17 residues. V was shortened by 0 bases and J by 1 base, with 12 bases between the two germline ends.

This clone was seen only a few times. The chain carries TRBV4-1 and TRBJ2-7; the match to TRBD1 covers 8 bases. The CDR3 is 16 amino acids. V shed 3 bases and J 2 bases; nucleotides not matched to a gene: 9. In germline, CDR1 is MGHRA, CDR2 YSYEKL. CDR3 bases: TGCGCCAGCAGCCAGATGGGGACAGGAGGGACCTACGAGCAGTACTTC. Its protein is CASSQMGTGGTYEQYF.

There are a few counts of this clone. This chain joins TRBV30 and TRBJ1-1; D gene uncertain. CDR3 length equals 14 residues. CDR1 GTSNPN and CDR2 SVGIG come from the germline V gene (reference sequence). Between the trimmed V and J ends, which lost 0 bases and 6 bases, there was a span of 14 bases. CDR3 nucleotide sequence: TGTGCCTGGAGTGTATGGCGGGAGATCGCTGAAGCTTTCTTT. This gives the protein CAWSVWREIAEAFF.

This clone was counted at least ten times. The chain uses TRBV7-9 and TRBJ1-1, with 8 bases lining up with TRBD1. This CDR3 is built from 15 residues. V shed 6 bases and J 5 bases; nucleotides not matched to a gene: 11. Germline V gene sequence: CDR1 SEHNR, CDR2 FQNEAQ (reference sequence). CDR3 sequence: CASRLPTGVRTEAFF. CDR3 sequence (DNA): TGTGCCAGCAGGTTACCGACAGGGGTACGGACTGAAGCTTTCTTT.

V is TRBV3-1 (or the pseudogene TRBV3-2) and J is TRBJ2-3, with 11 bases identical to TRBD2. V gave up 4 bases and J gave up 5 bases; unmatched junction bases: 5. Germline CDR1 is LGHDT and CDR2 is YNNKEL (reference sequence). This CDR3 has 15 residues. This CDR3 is CASSPPGLAEDTQYF. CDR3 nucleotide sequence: TGTGCCAGCAGCCCACCGGGACTAGCGGAAGATACGCAGTATTTT.

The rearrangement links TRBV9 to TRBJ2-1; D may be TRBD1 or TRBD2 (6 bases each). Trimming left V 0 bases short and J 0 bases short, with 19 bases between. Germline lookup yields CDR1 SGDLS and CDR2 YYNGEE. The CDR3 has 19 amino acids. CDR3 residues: CASSVATGLGQSSYNEQFF. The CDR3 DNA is TGTGCCAGCAGCGTAGCTACGGGACTGGGACAAAGCTCCTACAATGAGCAGTTCTTC.

The CDR3 sequence: CAWSVGLYYGYTF. CDR3 nucleotides: TGTGCCTGGAGTGTAGGACTCTACTATGGCTACACCTTC. The chain uses TRBV30 and TRBJ1-2; D is undetermined. V was cut by 0 bases and J by 3 bases, with 8 bases left in between. This CDR3 contains 13 residues. Germline-derived CDR1 and CDR2 are GTSNPN and SVGIG (reference sequence).

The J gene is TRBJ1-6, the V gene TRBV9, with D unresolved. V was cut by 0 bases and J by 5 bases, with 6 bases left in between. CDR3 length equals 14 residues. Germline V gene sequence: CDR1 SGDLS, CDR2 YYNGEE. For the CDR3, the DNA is TGTGCCAGCAGCGTAGAGAATAATAATTCACCCCTCCACTTT. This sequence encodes CASSVENNNSPLHF. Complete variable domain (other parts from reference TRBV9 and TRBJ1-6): DSGVTQTPKHLITATGQRVTLRCSPRSGDLSVYWYQQSLDQGLQFLIQYYNGEERAKGNILERFSAQQFPDLHSELNLSSLELGDSALYFCASSVENNNSPLHFGNGTRLTVT.

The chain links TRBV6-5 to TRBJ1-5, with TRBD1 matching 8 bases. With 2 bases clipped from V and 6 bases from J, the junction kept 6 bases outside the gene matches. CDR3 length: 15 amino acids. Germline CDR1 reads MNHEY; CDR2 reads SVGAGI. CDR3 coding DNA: TGTGCCAGCAGTTACGAACAGGGGGATGGTCAGCCCCAGCATTTT. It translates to CASSYEQGDGQPQHF.

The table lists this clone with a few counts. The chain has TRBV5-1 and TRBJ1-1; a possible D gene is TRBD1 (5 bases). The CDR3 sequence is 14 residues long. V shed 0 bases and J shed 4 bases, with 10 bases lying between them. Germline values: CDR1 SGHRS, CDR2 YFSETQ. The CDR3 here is CASSLDQGGTEAFF. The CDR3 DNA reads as TGCGCCAGCAGCTTGGATCAGGGTGGCACTGAAGCTTTCTTT. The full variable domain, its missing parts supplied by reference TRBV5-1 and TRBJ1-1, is KAGVTQTPRYLIKTRGQQVTLSCSPISGHRSVSWYQQTPGQGLQFLFEYFSETQRNKGNFPGRFSGRQFSNSRSEMNVSTLELGDSALYLCASSLDQGGTEAFFGQGTRLTVV.

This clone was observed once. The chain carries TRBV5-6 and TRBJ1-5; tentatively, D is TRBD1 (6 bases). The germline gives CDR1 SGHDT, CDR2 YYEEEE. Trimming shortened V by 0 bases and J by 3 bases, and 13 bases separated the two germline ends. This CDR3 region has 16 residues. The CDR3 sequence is CASSLASGDLNQPQHF. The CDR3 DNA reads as TGTGCCAGCAGCTTGGCCTCAGGGGACCTCAATCAGCCCCAGCATTTT.

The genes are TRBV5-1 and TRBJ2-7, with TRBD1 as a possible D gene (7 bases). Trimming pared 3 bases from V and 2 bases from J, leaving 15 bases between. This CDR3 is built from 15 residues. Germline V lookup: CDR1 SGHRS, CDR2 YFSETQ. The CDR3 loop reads CASSSGGTAAYEQYF. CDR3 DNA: TGCGCCAGCAGCTCCGGCGGGACAGCTGCCTACGAGCAGTACTTC.

The CDR3 protein is CASWTGPSSGNTIYF. DNA of the CDR3: TGTGCCAGCTGGACAGGGCCCTCCTCTGGAAACACCATATATTTT. The genes are TRBV6-5 and TRBJ1-3, with TRBD1 identical over 8 bases. With V trimmed by 8 bases and J by 0 bases, 6 bases remained unmatched. The CDR3 is 15 amino acids. The germline gives CDR1 MNHEY, CDR2 SVGAGI.

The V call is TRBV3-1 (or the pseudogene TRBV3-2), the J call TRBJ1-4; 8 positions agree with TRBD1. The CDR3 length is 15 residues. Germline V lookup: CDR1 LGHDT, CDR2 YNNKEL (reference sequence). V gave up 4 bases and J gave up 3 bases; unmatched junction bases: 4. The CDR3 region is CASSRWTGPNEKLFF. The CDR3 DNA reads TGTGCCAGCAGCCGATGGACAGGGCCTAATGAAAAACTGTTTTTT.

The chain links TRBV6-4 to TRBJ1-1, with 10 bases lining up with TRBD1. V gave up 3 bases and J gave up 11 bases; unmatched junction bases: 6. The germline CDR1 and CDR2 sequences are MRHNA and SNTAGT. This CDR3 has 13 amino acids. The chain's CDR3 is CASSEDRGNPAFF. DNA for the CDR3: TGTGCCAGCAGTGAGGACAGGGGGAATCCGGCTTTCTTT.

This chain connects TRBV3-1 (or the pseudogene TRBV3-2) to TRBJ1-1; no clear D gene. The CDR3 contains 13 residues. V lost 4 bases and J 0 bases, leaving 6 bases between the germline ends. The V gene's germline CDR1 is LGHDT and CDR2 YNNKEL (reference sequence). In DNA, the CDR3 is TGTGCCAGCAGCCCTGACCTGAACACTGAAGCTTTCTTT. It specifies CASSPDLNTEAFF.

CDR3 sequence reads: CASSYTETQYF. The CDR3 nucleotides are TGTGCCAGCAGTTATACAGAGACCCAGTACTTC. V and J are TRBV6-2 or TRBV6-3 and TRBJ2-5; D is uncertain. Trimming took off 3 bases at V and 4 bases at J, with 3 bases between the two ends. The CDR3 consists of 11 residues. The germline gives CDR1 MNHEY, CDR2 SVGEGT.

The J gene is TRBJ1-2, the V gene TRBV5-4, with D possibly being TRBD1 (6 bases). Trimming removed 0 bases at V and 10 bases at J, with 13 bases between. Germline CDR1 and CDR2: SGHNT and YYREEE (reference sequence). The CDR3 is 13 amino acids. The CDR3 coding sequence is TGTGCCAGCAGCTTGGCAAGCAGGGGTTACTACACCTTC. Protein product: CASSLASRGYYTF.

The CDR3 DNA reads as TGCGCCAGCAGCTTACGGGACAGGGTCTACAATGAGCAGTTCTTC. Protein product: CASSLRDRVYNEQFF. The chain uses TRBV5-1 and TRBJ2-1; 9 bases fit TRBD1. Germline V gene data show CDR1 as SGHRS and CDR2 as YFSETQ. J lost 3 bases, V lost 2 bases, and 3 bases had no gene match. The CDR3 runs to 15 residues.

The DNA of the CDR3 is TGTGCCAGAAGCTTGGTCGGGGGCACTAGCACAGATACGCAGTATTTT. Its protein product is CARSLVGGTSTDTQYF. V gene TRBV5-3 combines with J gene TRBJ2-3; D tentatively fits TRBD1 or TRBD2 (6 bases each). TRBV5-3 is given ORF status, its function remaining uncertain. The CDR3 totals 16 residues. V lost 0 bases, J lost 0 bases, and 11 bases lay in between.